The T cell receptor beta chain under discussion was sequenced for a study of CD8 T cells in ankylosing spondylitis. The CDR3 is made up of 16 amino acids. V lost 0 bases to trimming and J lost 3 bases, with 12 bases between them. CDR1 LNHNV and CDR2 YYDKDF come from the germline V gene (reference sequence). TCRdb reanalysed the 5' RACE reads using MiXCR and keeps one entry per CDR3 protein. The table includes about 90,000 distinct CDR3 sequences, about 8.3% detected once. There are many counts of this clonotype. Its antigen is still unknown. Study-level points and caveats: Ankylosing spondylitis blood appeared to be characterized by a TCR beta motif of roughly eight highly homologous variants.

The TCR was taken from a male donor with ankylosing spondylitis. Sequenced: blood, either unsorted or a sorted T cell fraction (not recorded which). The chain couples TRBV15 to TRBJ1-5, with a weak D call TRBD1 (6 bases). The CDR3 nucleotides are TGTGCCACCAGCAGAGATCTAGGGGGATCCAATCAGCCCCAGCATTTT. This codes for CATSRDLGGSNQPQHF.